Listed here are 31 T cell receptor beta chains from one sample, sequenced in a study of blood T cell repertoires in COVID-19. The protocol was immunoSEQ multiplex PCR, while the TCRdb copy is restricted to in-frame clones and leaves out a portion. The table shows hundreds of thousands of clones, with roughly 89% occurring only once. Sequenced: PBMCs or T cells enriched from blood (not recorded which). The receptors shown here come from a middle-aged woman who had recovered from COVID-19.

The chain couples TRBV28 to TRBJ2-3; D not certain. Trimming pared 2 bases from V and 3 bases from J, leaving 6 bases between. Germline assignment: CDR1 MDHEN and CDR2 SYDVKM. The CDR3 consists of 13 residues. Written as DNA, the CDR3 is TGTGCCAGCAGTTTAAGGAGAACAGATACGCAGTATTTT. Its protein is CASSLRRTDTQYF.

The chain recombines TRBV15 with TRBJ2-1; D is perhaps TRBD2 (6 bases). This CDR3 contains 16 residues. V was pared by 1 base and J by 7 bases, with 17 bases between. The V gene's germline CDR1 is LNHNV and CDR2 YYDKDF (reference sequence). The DNA for the CDR3 is TGTGCCACCAGCAGAGTGAAGCGGGCAGGGAAAAATGAGCAGTTCTTC. Translating it yields CATSRVKRAGKNEQFF.

The chain employs TRBV5-6 and TRBJ2-1, with 9 bases matching TRBD1. The V segment lost 0 bases and the J segment 6 bases; nucleotides outside the gene matches: 1. The CDR3 contains 14 residues. Per the germline V gene, CDR1 is SGHDT and CDR2 is YYEEEE. CDR3 bases: TGTGCCAGCAGCTTGGGGACAGGGGCCAATGAGCAGTTCTTC. This encodes CASSLGTGANEQFF.

The J gene is TRBJ2-5, the V gene TRBV4-1, with D possibly matching TRBD2 (5 bases). V was pared by 0 bases and J by 0 bases, with 5 bases between. Per germline, CDR1 MGHRA and CDR2 YSYEKL. The CDR3 is 14 residues long. The CDR3 region has the DNA TGCGCCAGCAGCCAAGAGAGGGACCAAGAGACCCAGTACTTC. It is translated as CASSQERDQETQYF.

The chain has TRBV30 and TRBJ2-5; no reliable D call. In germline, CDR1 is GTSNPN, CDR2 SVGIG (reference sequence). The germline V and J ends were trimmed by 3 bases and 0 bases, with 5 bases remaining between them. The CDR3 extends over 12 amino acids. The CDR3 DNA reads as TGTGCCTGGAGGACACACCAAGAGACCCAGTACTTC. This sequence encodes CAWRTHQETQYF.

The rearrangement joins TRBV7-2 to TRBJ2-3; 10 bases match TRBD2. This CDR3 region has 15 residues. Unmatched junction bases numbered 3, after V lost 2 bases and J lost 4 bases. The germline CDR1 and CDR2 sequences are SGHTA and FQGNSA. CDR3 bases: TGTGCCAGCAGCTTACTAGCGGGAGTGGCAGATACGCAGTATTTT. Translation: CASSLLAGVADTQYF.

This chain uses TRBV6-5 with TRBJ2-2; D may be TRBD2 (5 bases). Trimming pared 6 bases from V and 6 bases from J, leaving 14 bases between. This CDR3 spans 14 amino acids. Germline V gene lookup returns CDR1 MNHEY and CDR2 SVGAGI. Written as DNA, the CDR3 is TGTGCCAGCAGCCGGGGTCTAAACGCCGGGGAGCTGTTTTTT. Translating it yields CASSRGLNAGELFF.

This sequence joins TRBV7-2 and TRBJ1-2; D is unresolved. Germline V gene sequence: CDR1 SGHTA, CDR2 FQGNSA. V lost 2 bases and J lost 6, with 16 bases in between. CDR3 length: 15 amino acids. CDR3 in amino acids: CASSLSIRGIDGYTF. The CDR3 nucleotides read TGTGCCAGCAGCTTAAGTATTCGGGGTATAGATGGCTACACCTTC.

V gene TRBV7-9 combines with J gene TRBJ2-1; D unresolved. The germline V gene encodes CDR1 SEHNR and CDR2 FQNEAQ (reference sequence). The CDR3 totals 14 residues. V was trimmed by 0 bases and J by 3 bases, leaving 6 bases between them. The CDR3 bases are TGTGCCAGCAGCTTAGCGCTCAGCTACAATGAGCAGTTCTTC. Translating gives CASSLALSYNEQFF. Full variable domain (remainder filled in from reference TRBV7-9 and TRBJ2-1): DTGVSQNPRHKITKRGQNVTFRCDPISEHNRLYWYRQTLGQGPEFLTYFQNEAQLEKSRLLSDRFSAERPKGSFSTLEIQRTEQGDSAMYLCASSLALSYNEQFFGPGTRLTVL.

V usage is TRBV28 and J usage is TRBJ2-7; 12 bases fit TRBD2. The V gene end was trimmed by 5 bases and the J gene end by 7 bases; junction bases not matched to a gene: 6. The CDR3 is 14 residues long. Germline V gene sequence: CDR1 MDHEN, CDR2 SYDVKM. The CDR3 DNA sequence: TGTGCCAGCAGTCCCGGACTAGCGGGGAGGGAGCAGTACTTC. Translated, it gives CASSPGLAGREQYF.

This chain connects TRBV5-5 to TRBJ1-3, with unresolved D. Trimming removed 1 base at V and 0 bases at J, with 8 bases between. The V gene's germline CDR1 is SGHKS and CDR2 YYEKEE (reference sequence). There are 15 residues in the CDR3. The CDR3 sequence: CASSLWSGSGNTIYF. In nucleotides, the CDR3 is TGTGCCAGCAGCTTGTGGAGCGGCTCTGGAAACACCATATATTTT.

The rearrangement uses TRBV28 and TRBJ1-3; TRBD1 matches 8 bases. CDR3 length: 15 amino acids. V was pared by 5 bases and J by 4 bases, with 7 bases of the junction left unmatched. The germline V gene encodes CDR1 MDHEN and CDR2 SYDVKM. In nucleotides, the CDR3 is TGTGCCAGCAGTCCCCAGGGGGCGCGAGGAAACACCATATATTTT. It specifies CASSPQGARGNTIYF.

The chain joins TRBV29-1 to TRBJ1-5, with a possible D match to TRBD1 (5 bases). This CDR3 comprises 12 residues. V lost 5 bases, J lost 4 bases, and 9 bases lay in between. The germline V gene has CDR1 SQVTM and CDR2 ANQGSEA. The CDR3 DNA reads TGCAGCGTTTCCTCAGGGAATCAGCCCCAGCATTTT. Its protein is CSVSSGNQPQHF. Variable domain in full (rest from reference TRBV29-1 and TRBJ1-5): SAVISQKPSRDICQRGTSLTIQCQVDSQVTMMFWYRQQPGQSLTLIATANQGSEATYESGFVIDKFPISRPNLTFSTLTVSNMSPEDSSIYLCSVSSGNQPQHFGDGTRLSIL.

The J gene is TRBJ2-3, the V gene TRBV3-1 (or the pseudogene TRBV3-2), with 8 nucleotides matching TRBD2. Germline-derived CDR1 and CDR2 are LGHDT and YNNKEL (reference sequence). The J segment lost 0 bases and the V segment lost 4 bases, leaving 6 bases of the junction unmatched. This CDR3 comprises 16 residues. The CDR3 sequence is CASSLGLAASTDTQYF. DNA of the CDR3: TGTGCCAGCAGCCTCGGACTAGCAGCTAGCACAGATACGCAGTATTTT.

By share of the sample, this clone is medium-sized (0.01 to 0.1%). J is TRBJ2-7 and V is TRBV2; 9 nucleotides match TRBD1. Germline CDR1 and CDR2: SNHLY and FYNNEI. The CDR3 has 14 amino acids. J lost 3 bases, V lost 2 bases, and 2 bases had no gene match. The CDR3 is CASSETGGGYEQYF. The CDR3 coding sequence is TGTGCCAGCAGTGAAACAGGGGGCGGCTACGAGCAGTACTTC.

The V gene is TRBV6-5, the J gene TRBJ1-6; 9 nucleotides line up with TRBD1. Germline V gene sequence: CDR1 MNHEY, CDR2 SVGAGI. V lost 4 bases and J lost 8; bases outside the gene matches: 6. The CDR3 contains 15 residues. CDR3 region: CASSWGQGDDSPLHF. DNA for the CDR3: TGTGCCAGCAGTTGGGGACAGGGTGATGATTCACCCCTCCACTTT.

This chain links TRBV18 with TRBJ1-2; 9 bases line up with TRBD1. CDR1 and CDR2 (germline): KGHSH, LQKENI. V was clipped by 3 bases and J by 4 bases; unmatched bases: 3. This CDR3 comprises 14 residues. In nucleotides, the CDR3 is TGTGCCAGCTCACCCGGGACAGGGCGCTATGGCTACACCTTC. This translates into CASSPGTGRYGYTF.

The chain combines TRBV9 with TRBJ2-5, with TRBD1 identical over 8 bases. Trimming at V came to 0 bases and at J to 6 bases, leaving 4 bases not matched to a gene. CDR1 is SGDLS, CDR2 YYNGEE, per germline. This CDR3 spans 14 amino acids. The CDR3 protein is CASSVDRGTQTQYF. CDR3 sequence (DNA): TGTGCCAGCAGCGTAGACAGGGGGACGCAGACCCAGTACTTC. The full variable domain, completed using reference TRBV9 and TRBJ2-5, is DSGVTQTPKHLITATGQRVTLRCSPRSGDLSVYWYQQSLDQGLQFLIQYYNGEERAKGNILERFSAQQFPDLHSELNLSSLELGDSALYFCASSVDRGTQTQYFGPGTRLLVL.

The V and J genes are TRBV6-5 and TRBJ1-2; 9 bases match TRBD1. The CDR3 length is 14 residues. With 7 bases clipped from V and 2 bases from J, the junction kept 5 bases outside the gene matches. The germline V gene encodes CDR1 MNHEY and CDR2 SVGAGI. CDR3 in amino acids: CASTRDRDNYGYTF. CDR3 sequence (DNA): TGTGCCAGCACGCGGGACAGGGACAACTATGGCTACACCTTC.

The chain combines TRBV12-3 or TRBV12-4 with TRBJ1-1; possible D gene TRBD1, 6 bases. Trimming pared 6 bases from V and 4 bases from J, leaving 12 bases between. The CDR3 contains 13 residues. CDR3 residues: CASRMGRGTEAFF. In nucleotides, the CDR3 is TGTGCCAGCAGGATGGGCAGGGGCACTGAAGCTTTCTTT.

The chain carries TRBV25-1 and TRBJ1-5, with D perhaps matching TRBD1 (5 bases). The V and J ends lost 9 bases and 9 bases respectively, with 21 bases between them. CDR3 size: 14 residues. From germline, CDR1 is MGHDK and CDR2 SYGVNS. CDR3 in DNA: TGTGCCAGTGGGGAGGGGCCAGGAATTACGCCCCAGCATTTT. This translates into CASGEGPGITPQHF.

This clone has only one observation. This chain links TRBV11-2 with TRBJ1-1; 7 bases map to TRBD1. V lost 5 bases, J lost 11 bases, and 5 bases stayed unmatched. Germline V CDR1 and CDR2: SGHAT, FQNNGV. The CDR3 contains 11 residues. CDR3: CASSKGQYAFF. CDR3 in DNA: TGTGCCAGCAGCAAGGGACAGTACGCTTTCTTT.

The chain employs TRBV5-1 and TRBJ1-4, with D unresolved. The CDR3 totals 18 residues. Germline V gene lookup returns CDR1 SGHRS and CDR2 YFSETQ. Trimming cost V 0 bases and J 6 bases, with 21 bases left between them. CDR3 sequence reads: CASSLVGLGSVFDEKLFF. In DNA form, the CDR3 reads TGCGCCAGCAGCTTGGTTGGACTAGGTTCTGTGTTCGATGAAAAACTGTTTTTT.

The CDR3 DNA follows: TGTGCCAGCAGTTTCCAGCGGGGCTACGAGCAGTACTTC. This codes for CASSFQRGYEQYF. This chain links TRBV27 with TRBJ2-7; 7 bases fit TRBD2. The J segment lost 3 bases and the V segment lost 3 bases, leaving 2 bases of the junction unmatched. CDR3 length: 13 amino acids. Germline CDR1 MNHEY, CDR2 SMNVEV (reference sequence).

The chain uses TRBV19 and TRBJ2-2, with 8 bases matching TRBD2. The junction had 4 bases not matched to a gene; V was cut back by 7 bases and J by 3 bases. Germline CDR1 and CDR2: LNHDA and SQIVND (reference sequence). The CDR3 runs to 14 residues. Here the CDR3 DNA reads TGTGCCAGTAAACCAGCGGGGGACACCGGGGAGCTGTTTTTT. The encoded protein is CASKPAGDTGELFF.

The chain has TRBV19 and TRBJ2-5, with 11 positions matching TRBD2. The CDR3 totals 15 residues. CDR1 and CDR2 from the germline V gene are LNHDA and SQIVND (reference sequence). V lost 4 bases to trimming and J lost 2 bases; unmatched junction nucleotides: 3. This CDR3 reads CASSTGLAEQETQYF. CDR3 DNA sequence: TGTGCCAGTAGTACGGGACTAGCGGAACAAGAGACCCAGTACTTC.

The J gene is TRBJ1-2, the V gene TRBV5-1, with D hard to call. V lost 5 bases, J lost 3 bases, and 11 bases lay in between. The CDR3 covers 13 residues. Germline lookup yields CDR1 SGHRS and CDR2 YFSETQ. The chain's CDR3 is CASRTHGDYGYTF. The DNA for the CDR3 is TGCGCCAGCAGGACCCACGGGGACTATGGCTACACCTTC.

This clone showed up just a few times. The chain links TRBV7-9 to TRBJ2-1, with TRBD2 matching 10 bases. The V gene end was trimmed by 10 bases and the J gene end by 7 bases; junction bases not matched to a gene: 10. CDR1 and CDR2 (germline): SEHNR, FQNEAQ (reference sequence). This CDR3 comprises 14 residues. The CDR3 coding sequence is TGTGCCACCGAGGCTAGCGGGAGAGGAAATGAGCAGTTCTTC. Protein sequence: CATEASGRGNEQFF.

This chain's CDR3 is CASSEALLGGAFGDTQYF. The CDR3 DNA is TGTGCCAGCAGTGAAGCGCTTCTAGGGGGCGCTTTTGGAGATACGCAGTATTTT. The chain combines TRBV6-1 with TRBJ2-3, with 7 nucleotides matching TRBD1. Germline CDR1 MNHNS, CDR2 SASEGT. J gave up 5 bases and V 0 bases, and 14 bases lay outside the gene matches. CDR3 length: 18 amino acids.

This clone appeared once. This chain connects TRBV28 to TRBJ2-3; 8 bases are a match to TRBD2. CDR1 is MDHEN and CDR2 is SYDVKM in the germline V gene. Unmatched junction bases numbered 30, after V lost 1 base and J lost 6 bases. The CDR3 totals 23 residues. The DNA for the CDR3 is TGTGCCAGCAGTTTATCCCCCTCCGGACAACCGGGGAGTAGCGGGACGTCAAGGGATACGCAGTATTTT. Translating it yields CASSLSPSGQPGSSGTSRDTQYF. Using reference TRBV28 and TRBJ2-3 for the parts outside the CDR3, the full variable domain is DVKVTQSSRYLVKRTGEKVFLECVQDMDHENMFWYRQDPGLGLRLIYFSYDVKMKEKGDIPEGYSVSREKKERFSLILESASTNQTSMYLCASSLSPSGQPGSSGTSRDTQYFGPGTRLTVL.

J is TRBJ1-2 and V is TRBV6-5; 9 nucleotides match TRBD1. The V segment lost 7 bases and the J segment 2 bases; nucleotides outside the gene matches: 8. Germline values: CDR1 MNHEY, CDR2 SVGAGI. The CDR3 has 15 residues. CDR3 residues: CASIPGQGNNYGYTF. The CDR3 region has the DNA TGTGCCAGCATCCCGGGACAGGGAAACAACTATGGCTACACCTTC.